Reported below is one T cell receptor beta chain. This clonotype was recorded once. Its target antigen remains unknown. Nothing much larger sits one base from this clone, and base qualities are not available. One read yields weak evidence. The data originate from a study of T-cell reconstitution after alpha-beta-depleted transplantation in children (dated by TCRdb to the mid-2010s). Some background on the complete study: Using TCR repertoire profiling, the study followed T-cell immune reconstitution in a quantitative way in children after TCRalphabeta/CD19-depleted allogeneic hematopoietic cell transplantation. Summary of the overall study and its limitations: Apparently early alphabetaT-cell count recovery about two months after transplant reportedly relied on only several hundred rapidly expanded clones derived from non-depleted graft cells. Over subsequent months, a decline in hyperexpanded clone frequencies was noted, and after one year, T-cell counts and TCRbeta diversity were mostly ascribed to newly produced T cells. In some patients, the high TCRbeta diversity seen at day 60 was put down to recipient T cells and intrathymic progenitors that had survived conditioning.

Per the publication, the treatment or condition label means: allogeneic hematopoietic cell transplantation with graft depleted of TCRalphabeta T cells and CD19 B cells. The transplant recipients were children given TCRalphabeta/CD19-depleted allogeneic hematopoietic cell grafts. Library preparation used PCR. For sequencing, an Illumina HiSeq 2500 was employed. To normalize quantification of the TCRbeta repertoire, the TCR libraries were built with molecular barcoding that relied on unique molecular identifiers. TCRdb reran the public reads through fastp at Q25 and MiXCR, keeping productive beta chains. CDR3 protein duplicates are merged, each entry listing the most common genes and DNA. The sample table lists fewer than 550,000 distinct CDR3 sequences, approximately 10% of them with a count of one. Together, the top ten hold around 13% of the sample. From its cysteine to its phenylalanine, the CDR3 spans 17 amino acids. Solely the CDR3 DNA is kept, with 51 bases framed from the first base. Clipping removes 5 bases from V and 0 bases from J, with 10 as the unmatched junction base count. The CDR1 and CDR2 encoded by the germline V gene are MDHEN and SYDVKM.

The rearrangement combines TRBV28 with TRBJ2-4; TRBD1 aligns with 7 central bases. The sample was PBMCs, mostly from graft donor cells, taken 180 days after TCRalphabeta/CD19-depleted stem cell transplant. The sequence was collected from a female patient aged 2-9 years who had a stem cell transplant for aplastic anemia, so the T cells may come from the graft donor. The DNA reads as follows: TGTGCCAGCAGTCGAGGACAGGCGTTACTAGCCAAAAACATTCAGTACTTC. The translation is CASSRGQALLAKNIQYF.